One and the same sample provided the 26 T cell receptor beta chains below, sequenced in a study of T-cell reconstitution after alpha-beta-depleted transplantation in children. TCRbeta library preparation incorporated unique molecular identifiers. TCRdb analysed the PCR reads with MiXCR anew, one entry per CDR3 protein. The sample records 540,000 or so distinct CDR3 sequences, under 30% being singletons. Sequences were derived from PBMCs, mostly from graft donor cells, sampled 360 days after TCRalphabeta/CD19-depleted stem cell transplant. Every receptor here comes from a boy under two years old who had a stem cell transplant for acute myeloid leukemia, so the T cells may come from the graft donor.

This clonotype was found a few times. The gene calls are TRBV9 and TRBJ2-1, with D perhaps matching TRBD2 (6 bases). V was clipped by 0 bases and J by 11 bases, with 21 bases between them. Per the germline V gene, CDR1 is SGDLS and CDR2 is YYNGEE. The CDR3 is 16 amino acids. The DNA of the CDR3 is TGTGCCAGCAGCGTAGAGGCGGGGACCGGAGGAATGAAGCAGTTCTTC. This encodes CASSVEAGTGGMKQFF.

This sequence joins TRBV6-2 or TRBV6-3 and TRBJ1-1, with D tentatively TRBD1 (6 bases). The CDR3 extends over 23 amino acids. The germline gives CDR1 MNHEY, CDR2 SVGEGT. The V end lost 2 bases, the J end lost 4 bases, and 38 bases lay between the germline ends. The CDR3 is CASSYGTRVRTTGAGVWGTEAFF. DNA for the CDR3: TGTGCCAGCAGTTACGGGACGAGAGTACGTACGACAGGCGCTGGTGTTTGGGGCACTGAAGCTTTCTTT.

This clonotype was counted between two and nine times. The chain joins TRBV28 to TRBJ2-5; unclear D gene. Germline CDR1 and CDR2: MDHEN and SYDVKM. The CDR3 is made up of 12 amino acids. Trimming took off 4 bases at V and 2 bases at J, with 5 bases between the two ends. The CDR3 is CASSSKQETQYF. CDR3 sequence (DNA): TGTGCCAGCAGTTCTAAACAAGAGACCCAGTACTTC.

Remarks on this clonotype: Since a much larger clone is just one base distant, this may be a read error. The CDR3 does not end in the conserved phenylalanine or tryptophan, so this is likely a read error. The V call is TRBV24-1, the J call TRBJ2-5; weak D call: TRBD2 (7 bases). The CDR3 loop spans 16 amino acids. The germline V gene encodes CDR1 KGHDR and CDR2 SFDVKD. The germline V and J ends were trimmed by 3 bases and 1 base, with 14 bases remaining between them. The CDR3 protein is CATSDAGGGAQETQYC. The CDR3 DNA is TGTGCCACCAGTGATGCCGGAGGGGGGGCCCAAGAGACCCAGTACTGC.

The CDR3 DNA sequence: TGTGCTAGTGGTTTGTGTCCCGACAGTGAAAGCACAGATACGCAGTATTTT. Translating gives CASGLCPDSESTDTQYF. The gene calls are TRBV12-5 and TRBJ2-3; D possibly corresponds to TRBD1 (5 bases). The CDR3 loop spans 17 amino acids. V lost 2 bases, J lost 0 bases, and 15 bases lay in between. Per the germline V gene, CDR1 is LGHNT and CDR2 is FRNRAP.

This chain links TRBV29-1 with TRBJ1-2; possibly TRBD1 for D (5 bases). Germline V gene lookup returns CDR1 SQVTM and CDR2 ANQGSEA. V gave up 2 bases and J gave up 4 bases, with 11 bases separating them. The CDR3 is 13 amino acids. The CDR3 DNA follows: TGCAGCGTTGAAACAGGAGGCTTCTATGGCTACACCTTC. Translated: CSVETGGFYGYTF.

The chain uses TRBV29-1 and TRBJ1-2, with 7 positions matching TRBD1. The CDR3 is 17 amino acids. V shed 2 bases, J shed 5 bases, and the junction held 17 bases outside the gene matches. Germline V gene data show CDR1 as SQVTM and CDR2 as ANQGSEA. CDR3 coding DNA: TGCAGCGTTGAAAGTGGTAGGTGTGACAGGGTTGAATATGGCTACACCTTC. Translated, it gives CSVESGRCDRVEYGYTF.

The chain's CDR3 is CASSLGRILSGANVLTF. Written as DNA, the CDR3 is TGCGCCAGCAGCCTGGGACGGATCCTCTCTGGGGCCAACGTCCTGACTTTC. This chain connects TRBV4-3 to TRBJ2-6, with D perhaps given as TRBD1 or TRBD2 (5 bases each). V was trimmed by 4 bases and J by 0 bases, leaving 13 bases between them. This CDR3 has 17 amino acids. Per the germline V gene, CDR1 is LGHNA and CDR2 is YSLEER.

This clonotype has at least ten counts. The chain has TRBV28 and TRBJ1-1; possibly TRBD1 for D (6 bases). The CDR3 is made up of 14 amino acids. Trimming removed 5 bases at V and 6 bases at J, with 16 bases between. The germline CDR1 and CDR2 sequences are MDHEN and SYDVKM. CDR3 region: CASSRLQGRAEAFF. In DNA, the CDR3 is TGTGCCAGCAGTCGACTACAGGGTAGGGCTGAAGCTTTCTTT.

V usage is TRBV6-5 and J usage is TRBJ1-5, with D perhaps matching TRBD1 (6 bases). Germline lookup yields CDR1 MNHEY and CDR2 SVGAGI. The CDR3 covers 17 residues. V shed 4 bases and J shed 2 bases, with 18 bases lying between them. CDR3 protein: CASSSYQGRGGNQPQHF. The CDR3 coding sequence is TGTGCCAGCAGTTCGTACCAGGGCAGGGGAGGCAATCAGCCCCAGCATTTT.

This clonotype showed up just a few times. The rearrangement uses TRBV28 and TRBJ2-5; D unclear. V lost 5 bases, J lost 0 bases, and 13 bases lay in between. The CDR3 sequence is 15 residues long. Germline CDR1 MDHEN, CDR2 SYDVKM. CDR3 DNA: TGTGCCAGCAGTACTCTTTTTACGTACCAAGAGACCCAGTACTTC. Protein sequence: CASSTLFTYQETQYF.

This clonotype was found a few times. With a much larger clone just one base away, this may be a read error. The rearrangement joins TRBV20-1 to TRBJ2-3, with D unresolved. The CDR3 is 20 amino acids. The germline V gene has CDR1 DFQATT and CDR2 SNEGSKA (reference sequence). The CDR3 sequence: CCARDPQQSILTPPTDTQYF. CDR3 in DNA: TGCTGTGCTAGAGACCCACAACAATCTATACTCACACCTCCCACAGATACGCAGTATTTT.

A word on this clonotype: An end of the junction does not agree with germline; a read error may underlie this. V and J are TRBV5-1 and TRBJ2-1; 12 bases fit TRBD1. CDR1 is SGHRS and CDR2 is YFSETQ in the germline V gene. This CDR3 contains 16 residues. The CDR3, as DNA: TGCGCCAGCAGTTTGGCCGGGACAGGGGGCTTGGATGAGCAGTTCTTC. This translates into CASSLAGTGGLDEQFF. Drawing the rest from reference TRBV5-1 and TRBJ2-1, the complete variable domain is KAGVTQTPRYLIKTRGQQVTLSCSPISGHRSVSWYQQTPGQGLQFLFEYFSETQRNKGNFPGRFSGRQFSNSRSEMNVSTLELGDSALYLCASSLAGTGGLDEQFFGPGTRLTVL.

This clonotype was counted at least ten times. CDR3 nucleotides: TGTGCCAGCAGTCCCCGGATCCGACTAGCGGGGGGGGAGAATGAGCAGTTCTTC. This encodes CASSPRIRLAGGENEQFF. The chain joins TRBV28 to TRBJ2-1, with TRBD2 matching over 14 bases. The CDR3 has 18 amino acids. Germline V gene lookup returns CDR1 MDHEN and CDR2 SYDVKM. With 5 bases clipped from V and 7 bases from J, the junction kept 13 bases outside the gene matches. The whole variable domain, filled in from reference TRBV28 and TRBJ2-1, reads DVKVTQSSRYLVKRTGEKVFLECVQDMDHENMFWYRQDPGLGLRLIYFSYDVKMKEKGDIPEGYSVSREKKERFSLILESASTNQTSMYLCASSPRIRLAGGENEQFFGPGTRLTVL.

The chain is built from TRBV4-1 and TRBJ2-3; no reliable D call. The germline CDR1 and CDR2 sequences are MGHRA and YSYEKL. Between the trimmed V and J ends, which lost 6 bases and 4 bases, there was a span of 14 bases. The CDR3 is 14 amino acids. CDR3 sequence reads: CASRGSVVADTQYF. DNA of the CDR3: TGCGCCAGCAGGGGATCCGTGGTTGCAGATACGCAGTATTTT.

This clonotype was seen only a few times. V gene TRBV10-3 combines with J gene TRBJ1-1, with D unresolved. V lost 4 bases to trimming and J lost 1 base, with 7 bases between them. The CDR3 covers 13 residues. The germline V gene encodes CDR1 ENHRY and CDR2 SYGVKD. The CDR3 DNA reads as TGTGCCATCAGTGCAGCAGGGAACACTGAAGCTTTCTTT. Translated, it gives CAISAAGNTEAFF.

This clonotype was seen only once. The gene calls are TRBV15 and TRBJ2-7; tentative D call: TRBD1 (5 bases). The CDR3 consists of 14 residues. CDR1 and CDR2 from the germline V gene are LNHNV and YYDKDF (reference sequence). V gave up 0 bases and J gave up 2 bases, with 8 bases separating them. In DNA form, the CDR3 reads TGTGCCACCAGCAGAGACCAGGGTCCCTACGAGCAGTACGTC. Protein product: CATSRDQGPYEQYV.

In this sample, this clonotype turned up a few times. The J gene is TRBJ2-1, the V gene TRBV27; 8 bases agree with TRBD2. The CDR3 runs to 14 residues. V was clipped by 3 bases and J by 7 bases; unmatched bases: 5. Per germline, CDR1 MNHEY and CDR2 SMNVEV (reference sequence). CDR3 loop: CASSFQRGRNEQFF. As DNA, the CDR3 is TGTGCCAGCAGTTTCCAGCGGGGGCGAAATGAGCAGTTCTTC.

CDR3 in amino acids: CASSYSNGYSGANVLTF. The CDR3 nucleotides are TGTGCCAGCAGTTACTCGAACGGATACTCTGGGGCCAACGTCCTGACTTTC. V usage is TRBV6-5 and J usage is TRBJ2-6; D remains unclear. The germline CDR1 and CDR2 sequences are MNHEY and SVGAGI. This CDR3 spans 17 amino acids. Trimming left V 0 bases short and J 0 bases short, with 9 bases between.

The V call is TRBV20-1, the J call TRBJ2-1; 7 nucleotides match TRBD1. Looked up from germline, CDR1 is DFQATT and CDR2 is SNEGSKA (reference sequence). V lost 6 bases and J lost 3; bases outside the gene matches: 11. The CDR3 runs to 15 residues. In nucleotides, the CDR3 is TGCAGTGCGCCTAATCCGGGACAGATCTACAATGAGCAGTTCTTC. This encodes CSAPNPGQIYNEQFF.

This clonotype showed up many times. DNA of the CDR3: TGCAGCGTTGAAGCCCTAGGACTGGAGACCCAGTACTTC. Its protein product is CSVEALGLETQYF. The chain has TRBV29-1 and TRBJ2-5, with D maybe TRBD2 (5 bases). Germline values: CDR1 SQVTM, CDR2 ANQGSEA. The CDR3 extends over 13 amino acids. The germline V and J ends were trimmed by 1 base and 5 bases, with 11 bases remaining between them.

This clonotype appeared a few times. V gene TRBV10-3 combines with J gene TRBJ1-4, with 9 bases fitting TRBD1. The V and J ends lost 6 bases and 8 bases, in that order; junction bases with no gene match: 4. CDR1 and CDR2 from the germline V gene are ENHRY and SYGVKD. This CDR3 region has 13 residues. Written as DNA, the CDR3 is TGTGCCATCAGGGGGACAGGGAAGGAAAAACTGTTTTTT. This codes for CAIRGTGKEKLFF.

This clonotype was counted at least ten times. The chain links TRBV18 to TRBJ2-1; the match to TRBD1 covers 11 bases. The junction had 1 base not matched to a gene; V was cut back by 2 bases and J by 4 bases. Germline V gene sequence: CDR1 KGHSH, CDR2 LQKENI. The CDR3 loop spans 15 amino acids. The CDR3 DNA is TGTGCCAGCTCACCAGGGACAGGGGGATACAATGAGCAGTTCTTC. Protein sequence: CASSPGTGGYNEQFF.

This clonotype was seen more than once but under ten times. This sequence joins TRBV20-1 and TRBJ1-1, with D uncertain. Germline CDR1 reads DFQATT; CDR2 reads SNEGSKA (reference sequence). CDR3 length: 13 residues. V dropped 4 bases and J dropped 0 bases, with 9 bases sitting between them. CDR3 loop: CSAKNSLNTEAFF. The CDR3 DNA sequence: TGCAGTGCTAAGAACAGCCTGAACACTGAAGCTTTCTTT.

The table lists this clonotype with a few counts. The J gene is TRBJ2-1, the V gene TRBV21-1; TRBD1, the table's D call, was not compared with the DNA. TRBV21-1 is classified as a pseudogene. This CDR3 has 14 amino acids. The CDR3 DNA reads TGTGCCAGCAGGGTGGCCCCGGTCTACAATGAGCAGTTCTTC. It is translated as CASRVAPVYNEQFF.

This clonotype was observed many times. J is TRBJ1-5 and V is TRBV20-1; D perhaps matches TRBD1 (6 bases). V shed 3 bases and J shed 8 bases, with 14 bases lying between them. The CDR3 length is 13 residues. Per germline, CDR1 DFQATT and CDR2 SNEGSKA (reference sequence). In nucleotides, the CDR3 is TGCAGTGCTAGCAGGGGAGGTCAGGAGCCCCAGCATTTT. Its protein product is CSASRGGQEPQHF.